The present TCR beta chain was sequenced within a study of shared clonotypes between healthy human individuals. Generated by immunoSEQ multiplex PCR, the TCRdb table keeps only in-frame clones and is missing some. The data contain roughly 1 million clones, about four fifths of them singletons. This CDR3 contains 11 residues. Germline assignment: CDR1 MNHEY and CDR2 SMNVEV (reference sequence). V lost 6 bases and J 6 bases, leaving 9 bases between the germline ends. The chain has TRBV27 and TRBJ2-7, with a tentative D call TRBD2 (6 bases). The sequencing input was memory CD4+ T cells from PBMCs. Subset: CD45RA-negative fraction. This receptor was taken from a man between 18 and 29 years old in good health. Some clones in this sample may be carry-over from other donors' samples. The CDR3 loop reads CASSRRGEQYF. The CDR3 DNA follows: TGTGCCAGCAGCCGGAGGGGCGAGCAGTACTTC.